These 12 T cell receptor beta chains share one sample of origin, sequenced in a study of blood T cells in healthy people across ages. Next came a second PCR, run for roughly 6 to 11 cycles, which used a sample-barcoded 5' primer along with a J-beta primer mix. TCRdb processed the 5' RACE reads anew with MiXCR; each CDR3 protein has one entry. The sample lists about 2 million distinct CDR3 sequences; just under 50% were seen once. The sample taken for sequencing was blood. Receptors were obtained from a woman in her thirties or forties in good health.

This clonotype has a handful of counts. The CDR3 reads CASSTRTEETQYF. The CDR3 region has the DNA TGTGCCAGCAGCACCCGGACGGAAGAGACCCAGTACTTC. The V and J genes are TRBV21-1 and TRBJ2-5; TRBD1, the D gene given by the table, was not confirmed from the DNA. TRBV21-1 is a pseudogene locus. The CDR3 extends over 13 amino acids.

The V call is TRBV6-5, the J call TRBJ1-2; 8 positions match TRBD1. J gave up 4 bases and V 3 bases, and 7 bases lay outside the gene matches. Germline V gene lookup returns CDR1 MNHEY and CDR2 SVGAGI. This CDR3 has 15 residues. The CDR3 region has the DNA TGTGCCAGCAGTTATCACGGACAGGGTGGCTATGGCTACACCTTC. Its protein product is CASSYHGQGGYGYTF.

This clonotype was counted between two and nine times. The CDR3 reads CASSESHNEQFF. The CDR3 DNA follows: TGTGCCAGCAGCGAGTCCCACAATGAGCAGTTCTTC. The chain joins TRBV7-9 to TRBJ2-1; D is unresolved. V lost 5 bases to trimming and J lost 5 bases, with 7 bases between them. This CDR3 has 12 residues. Germline CDR1 is SEHNR and CDR2 is FQNEAQ (reference sequence).

Written as DNA, the CDR3 is TGTGCCAGCAGCGGCTTTACGGACACTGAAGCTTTCTTT. Encoded protein: CASSGFTDTEAFF. This chain joins TRBV6-2 or TRBV6-3 and TRBJ1-1; D is ambiguous. V dropped 6 bases and J dropped 3 bases, with 11 bases sitting between them. The CDR3 has 13 amino acids. Germline V gene sequence: CDR1 MNHEY, CDR2 SVGEGT.

This clonotype was observed a handful of times. The chain recombines TRBV29-1 with TRBJ2-1, with D tentatively TRBD2 (5 bases). CDR1 SQVTM and CDR2 ANQGSEA come from the germline V gene. This CDR3 spans 13 amino acids. Trimming pared 5 bases from V and 3 bases from J, leaving 11 bases between. CDR3: CSVFAGNYNEQFF. CDR3 sequence (DNA): TGCAGCGTTTTTGCCGGGAACTACAATGAGCAGTTCTTC.

This rearrangement joins TRBV6-2 or TRBV6-3 to TRBJ2-3; 9 nucleotides agree with TRBD2. J gave up 4 bases and V 2 bases, and 4 bases lay outside the gene matches. The V gene's germline CDR1 is MNHEY and CDR2 SVGEGT. The CDR3 contains 15 residues. The CDR3, as DNA: TGTGCCAGCAGTTACGCGGGGGGGCCCGCAGATACGCAGTATTTT. Translating it yields CASSYAGGPADTQYF.

J is TRBJ1-2 and V is TRBV28; no clear D. The V end lost 6 bases, the J end lost 4 bases, and 12 bases lay between the germline ends. Germline CDR1 is MDHEN and CDR2 is SYDVKM. The CDR3 runs to 13 residues. CDR3 DNA: TGTGCCAGCAGGCAGGTTGGCGGCTATGGCTACACCTTC. Its translation is CASRQVGGYGYTF.

With respect to this clonotype: Germline and junction disagree at one end, which may indicate a read error. The chain joins TRBV5-1 to TRBJ2-1, with TRBD1 matching 7 bases. The CDR3 consists of 14 residues. CDR1 and CDR2 from the germline V gene are SGHRS and YFSETQ. The CDR3 region is CASSPGTALNGQFF. CDR3 bases: TGCGCCAGCAGCCCTGGGACAGCTCTCAATGGGCAGTTCTTC.

The chain recombines TRBV6-2 or TRBV6-3 with TRBJ2-2, with D maybe TRBD1 (6 bases). The CDR3 covers 15 residues. CDR1 is MNHEY and CDR2 is SVGEGT in the germline V gene. Trimming removed 4 bases from V and 2 bases from J, with 11 bases in between. The CDR3 here is CASSSGTSNTGELFF. CDR3 nucleotide sequence: TGTGCCAGCAGTTCCGGGACATCCAACACCGGGGAGCTGTTTTTT.

This clonotype appeared once. The chain links TRBV20-1 to TRBJ2-7; 7 bases are a match to TRBD1. With 6 bases clipped from V and 7 bases from J, the junction kept 6 bases outside the gene matches. CDR3 length equals 11 residues. CDR1 is DFQATT, CDR2 SNEGSKA, per germline (reference sequence). The CDR3 loop reads CSAGTAREQYF. The DNA for the CDR3 is TGCAGTGCAGGGACAGCCAGAGAGCAGTACTTC.

This clonotype was found a few times. This chain uses TRBV27 with TRBJ1-2; no clear D gene. CDR1 is MNHEY and CDR2 is SMNVEV in the germline V gene (reference sequence). Trimming cost V 5 bases and J 2 bases, with 6 bases left between them. The CDR3 extends over 12 amino acids. Here the CDR3 DNA reads TGTGCCAGCAGTCCACGGAACTATGGCTACACCTTC. Translation gives CASSPRNYGYTF.

About this clonotype: One end of the junction is discordant with germline, which a read error may explain. The CDR3, as DNA: TGTGCCAGCAGTTTGGTGGCCGGAGGGAATCAGCCCCAGCATTTT. It specifies CASSLVAGGNQPQHF. The chain uses TRBV5-6 and TRBJ1-5; D gene ambiguous. This CDR3 has 15 amino acids. Germline V gene sequence: CDR1 SGHDT, CDR2 YYEEEE. The complete variable domain, with remaining parts taken from reference TRBV5-6 and TRBJ1-5, reads DAGVTQSPTHLIKTRGQQVTLRCSPKSGHDTVSWYQQALGQGPQFIFQYYEEEERQRGNFPDRFSGHQFPNYSSELNVNALLLGDSALYLCASSLVAGGNQPQHFGDGTRLSIL.